The T cell receptor beta chain described here comes from a study of tumor-infiltrating lymphocytes in primary liver carcinoma. The overall study: Spanning 30 to 69 years of age, the patients were men and women. Yields of productive TCRbeta reads ranged from roughly 3.5 to 8 million per sample and were similar across tissue types.

Starting material of around 490 ng total RNA yielded TCR beta cDNA via a constant-region primer. ARM-PCR was slightly modified, and three nested multiplex PCR rounds with it gave rise to the TCR beta libraries. Use of TRBV1-TRBV30 forward primers with a C-beta reverse primer characterized the first two PCR rounds, which lasted ten to eleven cycles each. One entry per CDR3 protein results from TCRdb running MiXCR on the multiplex PCR reads. The table records nearly 45,000 distinct CDR3 sequences, around 70% of them present only once. Starting material for RNA and DNA co-extraction consisted of about 20-30 mg of unsorted bulk tissue. For each tumor, five separate regions were sampled. V gave up 3 bases and J gave up 4 bases; unmatched junction bases: 5. Germline loops: CDR1 KGHSH, CDR2 LQKENI. The CDR3 runs to 14 residues.

What was sequenced was liver tumor tissue from sampling region 2. As to subset: tumor region T2, inferior pole. The clonotype originates from a man in his forties or fifties with primary liver carcinoma and hepatitis B virus infection. The rearrangement uses TRBV18 and TRBJ1-1; TRBD1 aligns across 7 bases. As DNA, the CDR3 is TGTGCCAGCTCACCCGACAGGGATGGCACTGAAGCTTTCTTT. This codes for CASSPDRDGTEAFF.